Each of the 14 T cell receptor beta chains below was sequenced from the same sample in a study of cytomegalovirus exposure and HLA in healthy donors. The PCR made use of 60 Vbeta and 13 Jbeta primers. Sequencing was performed with immunoSEQ multiplex PCR; in TCRdb, only in-frame clones are kept and a portion is missing. There are around 150,000 clones in the sample; roughly 77% occur only once, and under 4% lies in the top ten. The sequenced sample was PBMCs. Receptor source: a human donor in good health.

The rearrangement uses TRBV18 and TRBJ1-3; tentative D call: TRBD1 (6 bases). V was clipped by 6 bases and J by 2 bases, with 14 bases between them. The CDR3 spans 15 residues. Germline V gene lookup returns CDR1 KGHSH and CDR2 LQKENI. CDR3 in DNA: TGTGCCAGCTCTCCGAGGAACAGGGCTGGAAACACCATATATTTT. Encoded protein: CASSPRNRAGNTIYF.

This rearrangement joins TRBV7-2 to TRBJ2-5; TRBD1 matches 7 bases. Germline-derived CDR1 and CDR2 are SGHTA and FQGNSA. CDR3 size: 15 residues. Trimming took 8 bases from V and 2 from J; bases not matched to a gene: 11. CDR3 sequence reads: CASQKVGGLQETQYF. DNA for the CDR3: TGTGCCAGCCAGAAAGTAGGGGGCCTACAAGAGACCCAGTACTTC.

The chain links TRBV5-6 to TRBJ1-2, with 10 positions matching TRBD1. V dropped 4 bases and J dropped 12; count of bases not matched to a gene: 3. Per the germline V gene, CDR1 is SGHDT and CDR2 is YYEEEE. The CDR3 has 11 amino acids. CDR3 nucleotide sequence: TGTGCCAGCAGCCCGGGACAGGGGAACACCTTC. Residues: CASSPGQGNTF. Full variable domain (missing parts from reference TRBV5-6 and TRBJ1-2): DAGVTQSPTHLIKTRGQQVTLRCSPKSGHDTVSWYQQALGQGPQFIFQYYEEEERQRGNFPDRFSGHQFPNYSSELNVNALLLGDSALYLCASSPGQGNTFGSGTRLTVV.

The chain joins TRBV18 to TRBJ2-7; the match to TRBD2 covers 9 bases. This CDR3 spans 15 amino acids. Germline V gene lookup returns CDR1 KGHSH and CDR2 LQKENI. The V segment lost 1 base and the J segment 2 bases; nucleotides outside the gene matches: 3. The CDR3 region has the DNA TGTGCCAGCTCACCACGAGCGGGGGGTGCCTACGAGCAGTACTTC. It yields the protein CASSPRAGGAYEQYF.

In its sample, this clone was seen a few times. V usage is TRBV28 and J usage is TRBJ2-7; 9 positions match TRBD1. The CDR3 consists of 16 residues. Germline V gene lookup returns CDR1 MDHEN and CDR2 SYDVKM. Losses at the gene ends were 4 bases for V and 5 bases for J; bases not matched to a gene: 12. CDR3 bases: TGTGCCAGCAGTTCTTGGAGGGGGACAGGGATCGACGAGCAGTACTTC. This sequence encodes CASSSWRGTGIDEQYF.

This clone was picked up one time. J is TRBJ2-1 and V is TRBV4-3; TRBD2 agrees at 12 bases. The CDR3 sequence is 18 residues long. The V and J ends lost 4 bases and 4 bases, in that order; junction bases with no gene match: 11. Per the germline V gene, CDR1 is LGHNA and CDR2 is YSLEER. The CDR3 here is CASSPKQPGLAGYNEQFF. CDR3 sequence (DNA): TGCGCCAGCAGCCCCAAACAGCCGGGACTAGCGGGTTACAATGAGCAGTTCTTC.

This clone was detected once. This chain uses TRBV5-1 with TRBJ2-5; 7 positions agree with TRBD1. This CDR3 comprises 14 residues. With 3 bases clipped from V and 5 bases from J, the junction kept 7 bases outside the gene matches. CDR1 is SGHRS and CDR2 is YFSETQ in the germline V gene. CDR3 in amino acids: CASSSRQGMETQYF. The CDR3 DNA reads as TGCGCCAGCAGCTCACGACAGGGTATGGAGACCCAGTACTTC.

This chain links TRBV4-1 with TRBJ2-1; perhaps TRBD1 as D (6 bases). The CDR3 contains 15 residues. The V gene's germline CDR1 is MGHRA and CDR2 YSYEKL. The V end was cut by 4 bases, the J end by 8 bases, with 18 bases between. The CDR3 sequence is CASSLPGTNVDEQFF. DNA for the CDR3: TGCGCCAGCAGCCTCCCCGGGACAAATGTGGATGAGCAGTTCTTC.

J is TRBJ2-1 and V is TRBV5-6, with D tentatively TRBD2 (6 bases). Germline V gives CDR1 SGHDT, CDR2 YYEEEE. This CDR3 region has 16 residues. The germline V and J ends were trimmed by 2 bases and 1 base, with 13 bases remaining between them. The CDR3 protein is CASSFSLALSYNEQFF. In DNA form, the CDR3 reads TGTGCCAGCAGCTTCTCTCTAGCGCTTTCCTACAATGAGCAGTTCTTC.

The gene calls are TRBV11-3 and TRBJ2-3; TRBD2 matches at 7 bases. V lost 4 bases and J lost 3; bases outside the gene matches: 7. CDR3 length equals 15 residues. Germline V gives CDR1 SGHNT, CDR2 YENEEA. CDR3 sequence (DNA): TGTGCCAGCAGCTCGCGGACTAGGTTAACAGATACGCAGTATTTT. This translates into CASSSRTRLTDTQYF.

The chain recombines TRBV27 with TRBJ2-1, with D maybe TRBD1 (7 bases). Between the trimmed V and J ends, which lost 4 bases and 8 bases, there was a span of 21 bases. The CDR3 consists of 16 residues. Germline V gene sequence: CDR1 MNHEY, CDR2 SMNVEV (reference sequence). CDR3 DNA sequence: TGTGCCAGCAGTTACCACAGGGGAGGTGAGAAGTATGAGCAGTTCTTC. As protein: CASSYHRGGEKYEQFF.

This clone was seen a single time. The J gene is TRBJ2-3, the V gene TRBV5-4, with D perhaps matching TRBD1 (5 bases). The CDR3 consists of 12 residues. The germline gives CDR1 SGHNT, CDR2 YYREEE (reference sequence). Deletions cut 3 bases from V and 6 bases from J, with 8 bases between. The CDR3 nucleotides read TGTGCCAGCAGCTCCCCAGGGGATACGCAGTATTTT. Translating gives CASSSPGDTQYF.

The V and J genes are TRBV11-2 and TRBJ1-2, with 7 positions matching TRBD1. V lost 5 bases, J lost 5 bases, and 5 bases stayed unmatched. Looked up from germline, CDR1 is SGHAT and CDR2 is FQNNGV. There are 13 residues in the CDR3. The CDR3 DNA sequence: TGTGCCAGCAGCCCCACAGGGGTGTATGGCTACACCTTC. Its protein is CASSPTGVYGYTF.

This sequence joins TRBV19 and TRBJ2-1; D remains ambiguous. Trimming removed 7 bases at V and 2 bases at J, with 15 bases between. The CDR3 contains 15 residues. The germline CDR1 and CDR2 sequences are LNHDA and SQIVND (reference sequence). The CDR3 DNA reads TGTGCCAGTACCAGGTTCACAGCTACCTACAATGAGCAGTTCTTC. Protein: CASTRFTATYNEQFF.